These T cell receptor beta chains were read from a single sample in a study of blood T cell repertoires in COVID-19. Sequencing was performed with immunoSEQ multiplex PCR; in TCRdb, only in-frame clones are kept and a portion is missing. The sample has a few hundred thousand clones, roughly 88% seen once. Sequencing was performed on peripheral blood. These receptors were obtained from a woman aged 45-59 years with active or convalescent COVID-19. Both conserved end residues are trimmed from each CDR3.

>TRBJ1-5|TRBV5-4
ASSSGTGHQPQH
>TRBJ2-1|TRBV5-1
ASSLDGGSRNEQF
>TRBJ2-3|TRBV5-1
ASSLVGLAGTSTDTQY
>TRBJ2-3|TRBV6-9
ASSSLAASTDTQY
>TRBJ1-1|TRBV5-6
ASSLFASGKIDTEAF
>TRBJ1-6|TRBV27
ASSSPLRDSNSPLH
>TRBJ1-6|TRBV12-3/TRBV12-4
ASSFNNSPLH
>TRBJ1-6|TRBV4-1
ASSLSTGLENSPLH
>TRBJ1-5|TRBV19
ASTDRNQPQH
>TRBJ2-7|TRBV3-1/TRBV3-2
ASSQFGVVYEQY
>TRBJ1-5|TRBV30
AWSVRGQGSNQPQH
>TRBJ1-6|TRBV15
ATSRDSDSGISPLH
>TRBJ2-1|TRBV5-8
ASSFKTSVYNEQF
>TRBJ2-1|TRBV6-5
ASSSRGVEQF
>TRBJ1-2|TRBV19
ASSISAGGGYT
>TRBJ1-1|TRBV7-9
ASSLDLRGDTEAF
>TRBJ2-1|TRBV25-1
ASSGTSGVAGNEQF
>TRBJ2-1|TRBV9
ASSPPGGASYNEQF
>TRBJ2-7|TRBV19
ASSSGTSGGSYEQY
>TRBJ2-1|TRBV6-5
ASSYSGRNSYNEQF
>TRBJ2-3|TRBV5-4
ASSLSRGDTDTQY
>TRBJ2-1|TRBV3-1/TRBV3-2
ASSLMGGRSSYNEQF
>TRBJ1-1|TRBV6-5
ASSPKRFTEAF
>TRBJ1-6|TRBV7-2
ASSLEPGQYSPLH
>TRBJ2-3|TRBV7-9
ASSAPGGHWTDTQY
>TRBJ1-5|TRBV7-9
ASSPGSGQPQH
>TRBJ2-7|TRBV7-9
ASSFSQGSAYEQY
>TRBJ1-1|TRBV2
ASSGQGRRNTEAF
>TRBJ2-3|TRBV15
ATSSPGLAFGGGDTQY
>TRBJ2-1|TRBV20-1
SARGDASGATNEQF
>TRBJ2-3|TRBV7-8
ASSLVSGTDTQY
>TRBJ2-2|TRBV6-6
ASSAVSSGRAGELF
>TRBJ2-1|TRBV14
ASSQGIGQGSYNEQF
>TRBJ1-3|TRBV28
ASSKSDRSSGNTIY
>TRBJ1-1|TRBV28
ASTRPGQAAMNTEAF
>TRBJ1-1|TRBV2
ASSGSGQKNTEAF
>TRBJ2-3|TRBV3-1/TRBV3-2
ASSRGTGRSTDTQY
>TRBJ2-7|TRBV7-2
ASSLVVVSYEQY
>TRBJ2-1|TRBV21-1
ASSKGPPTSGRPSLNNEQF
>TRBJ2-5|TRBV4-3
ASSQGPRLADPGETQY
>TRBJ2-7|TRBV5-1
ASSLAGQAYEQY